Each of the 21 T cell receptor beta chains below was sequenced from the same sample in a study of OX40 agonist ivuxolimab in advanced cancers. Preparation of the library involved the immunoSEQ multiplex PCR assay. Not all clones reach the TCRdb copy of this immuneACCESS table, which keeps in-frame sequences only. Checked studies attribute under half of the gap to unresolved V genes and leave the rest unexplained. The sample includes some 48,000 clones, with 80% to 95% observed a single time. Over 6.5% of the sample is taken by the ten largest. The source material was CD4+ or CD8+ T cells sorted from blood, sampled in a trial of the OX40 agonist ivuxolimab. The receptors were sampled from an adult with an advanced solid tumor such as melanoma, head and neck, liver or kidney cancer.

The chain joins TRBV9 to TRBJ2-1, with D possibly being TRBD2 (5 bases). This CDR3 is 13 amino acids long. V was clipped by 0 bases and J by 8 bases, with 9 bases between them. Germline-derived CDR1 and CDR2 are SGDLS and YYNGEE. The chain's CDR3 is CASSVGEGYEQFF. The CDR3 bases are TGTGCCAGCAGCGTAGGCGAGGGCTATGAGCAGTTCTTC.

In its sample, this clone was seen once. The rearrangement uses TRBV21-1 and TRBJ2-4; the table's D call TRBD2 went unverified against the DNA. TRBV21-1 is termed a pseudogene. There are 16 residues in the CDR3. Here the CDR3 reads CASSKVGALFKNIQYF. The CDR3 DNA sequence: TGTGCCAGCAGCAAAGTAGGAGCGTTATTCAAAAACATTCAGTACTTC.

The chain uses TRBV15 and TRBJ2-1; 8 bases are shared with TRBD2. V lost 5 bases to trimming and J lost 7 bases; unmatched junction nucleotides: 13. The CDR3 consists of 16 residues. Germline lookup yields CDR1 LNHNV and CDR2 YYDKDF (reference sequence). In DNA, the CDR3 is TGTGCCACCAGCCGAGGGAGGCTAGCGGGCGAAAATGAGCAGTTCTTC. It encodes CATSRGRLAGENEQFF.

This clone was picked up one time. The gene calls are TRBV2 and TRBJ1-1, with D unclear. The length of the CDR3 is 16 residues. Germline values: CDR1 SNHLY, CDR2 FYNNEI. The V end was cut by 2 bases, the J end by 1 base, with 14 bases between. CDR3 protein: CASSEMVGGTNTEAFF. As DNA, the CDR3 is TGTGCCAGCAGTGAAATGGTCGGTGGCACGAACACTGAAGCTTTCTTT.

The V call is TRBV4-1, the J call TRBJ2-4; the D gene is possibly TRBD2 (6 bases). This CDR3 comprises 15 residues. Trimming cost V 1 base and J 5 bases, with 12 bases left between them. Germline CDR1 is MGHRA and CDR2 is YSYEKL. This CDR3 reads CASSQVVGGENIQYF. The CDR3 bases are TGCGCCAGCAGCCAAGTGGTCGGGGGTGAAAACATTCAGTACTTC.

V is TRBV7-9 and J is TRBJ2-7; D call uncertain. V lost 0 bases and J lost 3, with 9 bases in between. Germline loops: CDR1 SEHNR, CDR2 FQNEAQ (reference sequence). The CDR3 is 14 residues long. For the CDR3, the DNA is TGTGCCAGCAGCTTAGCGCAACAAAACTACGAGCAGTACTTC. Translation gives CASSLAQQNYEQYF.

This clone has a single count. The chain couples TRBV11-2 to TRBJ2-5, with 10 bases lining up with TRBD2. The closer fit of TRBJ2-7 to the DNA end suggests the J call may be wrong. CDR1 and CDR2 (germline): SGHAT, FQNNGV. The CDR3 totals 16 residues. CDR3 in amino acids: CASSLVSSGGTYEQYF. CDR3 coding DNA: TGTGCCAGCAGCTTAGTGTCTAGCGGGGGAACCTACGAGCAGTACTTC.

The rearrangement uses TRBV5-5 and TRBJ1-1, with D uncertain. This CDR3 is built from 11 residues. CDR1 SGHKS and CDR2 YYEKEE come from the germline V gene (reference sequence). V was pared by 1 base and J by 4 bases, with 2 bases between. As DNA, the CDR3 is TGTGCCAGCAGCTTGATCACTGAAGCTTTCTTT. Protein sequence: CASSLITEAFF.

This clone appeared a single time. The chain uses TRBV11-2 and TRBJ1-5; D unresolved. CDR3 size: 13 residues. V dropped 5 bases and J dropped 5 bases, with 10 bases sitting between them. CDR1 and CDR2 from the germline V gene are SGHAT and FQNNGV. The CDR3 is CASSPLPDQPQHF. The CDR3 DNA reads TGTGCCAGCAGCCCTCTCCCAGATCAGCCCCAGCATTTT.

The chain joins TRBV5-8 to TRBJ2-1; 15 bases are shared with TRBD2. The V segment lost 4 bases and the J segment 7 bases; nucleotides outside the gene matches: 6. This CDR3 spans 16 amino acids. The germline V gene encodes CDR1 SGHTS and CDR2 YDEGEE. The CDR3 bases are TGTGCCAGCAGCCCGGGGACTAGCGGGGGGAGGAATGAGCAGTTCTTC. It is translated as CASSPGTSGGRNEQFF.

CDR3 coding DNA: TGTGCCAGCAGCTTTTCTGCGGGAGATACGCAGTATTTT. Its translation: CASSFSAGDTQYF. The V and J genes are TRBV7-6 and TRBJ2-3; D possibly corresponds to TRBD2 (5 bases). The CDR3 consists of 13 residues. Germline V gene data show CDR1 as SGHVS and CDR2 as FNYEAQ. V lost 3 bases and J lost 5, with 9 bases in between.

CDR3 in amino acids: CASGLREAGYTF. CDR3 in DNA: TGTGCCAGCGGGTTGCGGGAGGCTGGCTACACCTTC. The chain couples TRBV27 to TRBJ1-2; D is unresolved. The V gene lost 8 bases and the J gene lost 7 bases, with 14 bases spanning the gap. Germline lookup yields CDR1 MNHEY and CDR2 SMNVEV (reference sequence). The CDR3 covers 12 residues.

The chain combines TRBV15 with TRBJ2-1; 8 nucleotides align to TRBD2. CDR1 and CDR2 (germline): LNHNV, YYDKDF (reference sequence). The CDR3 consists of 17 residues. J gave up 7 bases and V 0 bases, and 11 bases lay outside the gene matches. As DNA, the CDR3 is TGTGCCACCAGCAGAGATTTGGGACTAGGGGGGGAAAATGAGCAGTTCTTC. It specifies CATSRDLGLGGENEQFF.

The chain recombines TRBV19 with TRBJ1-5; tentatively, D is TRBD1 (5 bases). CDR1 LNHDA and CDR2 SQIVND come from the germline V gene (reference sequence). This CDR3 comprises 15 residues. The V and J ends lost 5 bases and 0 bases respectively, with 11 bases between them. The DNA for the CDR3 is TGTGCCAGTAGTCCGGACACCAATAGCAATCAGCCCCAGCATTTT. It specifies CASSPDTNSNQPQHF.

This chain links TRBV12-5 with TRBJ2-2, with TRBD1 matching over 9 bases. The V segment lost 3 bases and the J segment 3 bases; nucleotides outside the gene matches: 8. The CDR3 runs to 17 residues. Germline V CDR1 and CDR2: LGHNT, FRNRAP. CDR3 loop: CASGFLLRDRDTGELFF. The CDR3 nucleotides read TGTGCTAGTGGTTTCCTCCTCCGGGACAGGGACACCGGGGAGCTGTTTTTT. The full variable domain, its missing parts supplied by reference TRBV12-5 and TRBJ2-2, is DARVTQTPRHKVTEMGQEVTMRCQPILGHNTVFWYRQTMMQGLELLAYFRNRAPLDDSGMPKDRFSAEMPDATLATLKIQPSEPRDSAVYFCASGFLLRDRDTGELFFGEGSRLTVL.

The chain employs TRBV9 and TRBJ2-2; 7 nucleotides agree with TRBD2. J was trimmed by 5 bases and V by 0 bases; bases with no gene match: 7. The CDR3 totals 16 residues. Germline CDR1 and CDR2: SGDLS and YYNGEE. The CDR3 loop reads CASSVVAGRDTGELFF. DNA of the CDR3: TGTGCCAGCAGCGTAGTAGCAGGGAGGGATACCGGGGAGCTGTTTTTT.

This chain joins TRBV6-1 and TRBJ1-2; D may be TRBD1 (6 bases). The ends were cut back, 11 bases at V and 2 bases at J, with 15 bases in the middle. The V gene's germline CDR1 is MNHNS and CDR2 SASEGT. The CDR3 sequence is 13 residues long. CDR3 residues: CASIPTGNYGYTF. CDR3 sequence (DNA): TGTGCCTCGATCCCTACAGGGAACTATGGCTACACCTTC.

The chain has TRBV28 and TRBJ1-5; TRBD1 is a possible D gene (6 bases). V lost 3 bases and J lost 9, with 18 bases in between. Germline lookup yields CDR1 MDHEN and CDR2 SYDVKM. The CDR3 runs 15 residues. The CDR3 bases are TGTGCCAGCAGTTTCACGGGGGGCTCTCTTCTGCCCCAGCATTTT. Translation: CASSFTGGSLLPQHF.

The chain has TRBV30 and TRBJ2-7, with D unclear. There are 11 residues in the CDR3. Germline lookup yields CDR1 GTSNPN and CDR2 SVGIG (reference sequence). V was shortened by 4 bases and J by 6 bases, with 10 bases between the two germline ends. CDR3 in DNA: TGTGCCTGGAAAGAGGCTAGCGAGCAGTACTTC. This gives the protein CAWKEASEQYF.

CDR3 sequence: CASSATGSNQPQHF. Here the CDR3 DNA reads TGTGCCAGCAGTGCGACAGGGAGCAATCAGCCCCAGCATTTT. This chain joins TRBV25-1 and TRBJ1-5; the match to TRBD1 covers 7 bases. The germline V gene encodes CDR1 MGHDK and CDR2 SYGVNS. The CDR3 runs 14 residues. With V trimmed by 4 bases and J by 1 base, 1 base remained unmatched.

The DNA of the CDR3 is TGTGCCTGGATTGCAGGACCCACCGGGGAGCTGTTTTTT. This gives the protein CAWIAGPTGELFF. The V gene is TRBV30, the J gene TRBJ2-2; D is ambiguous. The germline V gene has CDR1 GTSNPN and CDR2 SVGIG (reference sequence). The CDR3 covers 13 residues. Trimming left V 4 bases short and J 4 bases short, with 10 bases between.